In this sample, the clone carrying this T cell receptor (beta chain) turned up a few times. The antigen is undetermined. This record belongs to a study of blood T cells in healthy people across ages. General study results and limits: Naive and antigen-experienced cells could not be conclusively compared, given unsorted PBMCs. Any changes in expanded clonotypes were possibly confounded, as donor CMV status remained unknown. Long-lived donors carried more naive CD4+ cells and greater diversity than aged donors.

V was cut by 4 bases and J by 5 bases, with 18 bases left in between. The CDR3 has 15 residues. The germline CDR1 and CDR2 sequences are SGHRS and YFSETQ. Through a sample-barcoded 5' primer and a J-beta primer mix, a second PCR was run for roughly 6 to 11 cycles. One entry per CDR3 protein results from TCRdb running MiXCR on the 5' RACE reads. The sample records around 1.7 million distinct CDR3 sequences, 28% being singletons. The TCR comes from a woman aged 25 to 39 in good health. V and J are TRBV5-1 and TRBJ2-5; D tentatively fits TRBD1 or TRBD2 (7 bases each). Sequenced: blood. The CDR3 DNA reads TGCGCCAGCAGCCCGGGGGGACAGTTCTACGAGACCCAGTACTTC. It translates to CASSPGGQFYETQYF.